Given below is one T cell receptor (beta chain) in context. The data are from a study of blood T cells in healthy people across ages. This CDR3 comprises 14 residues. Per the germline V gene, CDR1 is MNHEY and CDR2 is SVGAGI. Trimming stripped 7 bases from V and 4 bases from J, with 16 bases between. Through a sample-barcoded 5' primer and a J-beta primer mix, a second PCR was run for about 6 to 12 cycles. TCRdb re-called the 5' RACE reads through MiXCR, storing one row per CDR3 protein. The table shows roughly 1,800,000 distinct CDR3 sequences, with 49% occurring only once. The sample consisted of blood. This TCR derives from a woman in her thirties or forties in good health. The J gene is TRBJ1-1, the V gene TRBV6-5, with D possibly matching TRBD1 (6 bases). CDR3 sequence: CASNPAGVRTEAFF. The CDR3 bases are TGTGCCAGCAATCCGGCAGGGGTTCGCACTGAAGCTTTCTTT.